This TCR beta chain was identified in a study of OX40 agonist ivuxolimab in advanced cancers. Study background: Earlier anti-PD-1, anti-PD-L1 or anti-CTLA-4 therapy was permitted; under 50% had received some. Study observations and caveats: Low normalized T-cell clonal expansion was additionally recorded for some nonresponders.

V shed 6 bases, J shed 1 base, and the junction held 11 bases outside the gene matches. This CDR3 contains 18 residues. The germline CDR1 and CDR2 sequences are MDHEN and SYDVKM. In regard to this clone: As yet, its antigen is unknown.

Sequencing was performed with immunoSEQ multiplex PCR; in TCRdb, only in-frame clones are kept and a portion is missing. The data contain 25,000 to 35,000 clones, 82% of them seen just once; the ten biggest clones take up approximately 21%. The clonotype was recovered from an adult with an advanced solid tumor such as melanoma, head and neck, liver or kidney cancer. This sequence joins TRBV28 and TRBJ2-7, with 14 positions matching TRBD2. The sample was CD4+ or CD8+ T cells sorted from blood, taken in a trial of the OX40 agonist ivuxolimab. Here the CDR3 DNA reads TGTGCCAGCAGCCCCAGGCTCGGGACTAGCGGGGGATCCTACGAGCAGTACTTC. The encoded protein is CASSPRLGTSGGSYEQYF.